This T cell receptor (beta chain) stems from a study of PD-L1 blockade in urothelial cancer. On the study more broadly: From 2014, patients received atezolizumab, given as 1,200 mg intravenously every 3 weeks. Males with bladder-origin urothelial cancer constituted about 85% of the roughly 30 patients.

Time point in this sample: peripheral blood 6 weeks after treatment start. Patients yielded 1 to 8 samples each, pretreatment and on-treatment. Some clones are missing from TCRdb's copy, which holds only in-frame ones; the method was immunoSEQ multiplex PCR. The sample contains 35,000 to 40,000 clones, 80% to 90% of which appear only once. V was pared by 6 bases and J by 9 bases, with 9 bases between. Per germline, CDR1 SGHTA and CDR2 FQGNSA. The CDR3 covers 12 residues. The clonotype comes from a man aged 60 to 69 with urothelial cancer. The chain recombines TRBV7-2 with TRBJ1-6; no firm D call. The sample here was PBMCs, taken around atezolizumab (anti-PD-L1) treatment. The CDR3 reads CASSSPGSPLHF. CDR3 coding DNA: TGTGCCAGCAGTTCCCCCGGTTCACCCCTCCACTTT.